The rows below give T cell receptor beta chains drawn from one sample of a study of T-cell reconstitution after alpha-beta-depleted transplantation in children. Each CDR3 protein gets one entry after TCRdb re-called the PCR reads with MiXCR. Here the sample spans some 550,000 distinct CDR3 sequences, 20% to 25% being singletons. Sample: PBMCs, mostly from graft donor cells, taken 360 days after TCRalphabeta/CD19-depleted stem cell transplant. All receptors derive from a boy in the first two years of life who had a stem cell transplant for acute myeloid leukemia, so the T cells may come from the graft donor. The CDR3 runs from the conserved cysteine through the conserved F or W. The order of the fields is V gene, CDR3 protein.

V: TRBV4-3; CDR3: CASSQGGGATDTQYF
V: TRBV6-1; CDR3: CASSDRARRREDIQYF
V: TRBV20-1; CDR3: CSAKLGLGSKETQYF
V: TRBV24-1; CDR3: CATSGGVTGELFF
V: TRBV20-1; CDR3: CSAAGARNTEAFF
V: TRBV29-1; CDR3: CSVGTSGRTGELFF
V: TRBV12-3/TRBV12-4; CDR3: CASTGTDYNEQFF
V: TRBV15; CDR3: CATSREPSNTEAFF
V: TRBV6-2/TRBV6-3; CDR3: CASSYATPGHEAFF
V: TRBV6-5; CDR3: CASRFPGGRDNSPLHF
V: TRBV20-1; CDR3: CSTGTSGGGRTDTQYF
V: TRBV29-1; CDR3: CSVEADTNTEAFF
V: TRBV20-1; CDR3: CSARDSRGPGELFF
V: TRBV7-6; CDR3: CANSLAPTGHSNQPQHF
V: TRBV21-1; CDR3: CASSRTGLSTDTQYF
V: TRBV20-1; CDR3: CSARDGGPYNEQFF
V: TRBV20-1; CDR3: CRRGTTNYGYTF
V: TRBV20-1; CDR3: CSVLGAGIYNEQFF
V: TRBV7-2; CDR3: CASSPEFLENYEQYF
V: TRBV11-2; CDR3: CASSLVGGSRVGDTQYF
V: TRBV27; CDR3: CASSLVVAGPTDTQYF
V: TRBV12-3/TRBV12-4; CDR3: CASSAPGEETQYF
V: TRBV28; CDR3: CASSRGQVEGASTDTQYF
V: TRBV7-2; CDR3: CASSFSGTGEKLFF
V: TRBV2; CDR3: CASSEAAGTFNEQFF
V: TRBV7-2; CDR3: CASSLVPTSGTPYEQYF
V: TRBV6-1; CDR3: CASSFRATSGANVLTF
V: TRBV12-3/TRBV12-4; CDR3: CASSRTVSQETQYF
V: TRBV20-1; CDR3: CSASQGGRLAKNIQYF
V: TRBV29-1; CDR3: CSVEDAYEQYF
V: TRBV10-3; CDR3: CAISEGGTASYEQYF
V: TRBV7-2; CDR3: CASSSPGTQETQYF
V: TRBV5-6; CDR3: CASSLGDNEQFF
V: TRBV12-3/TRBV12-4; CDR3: CASTTSGGINEQFF
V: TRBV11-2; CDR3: CASSLDHRTGELFF
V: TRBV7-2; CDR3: CASSFTRGNEQFF
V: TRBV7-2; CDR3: CASSYKLDSNYGYTF
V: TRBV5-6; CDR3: CASSSGSDYGYTF
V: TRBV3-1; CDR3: CASSQMPRAPSADTEAFF
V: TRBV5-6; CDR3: CASSFPGQASYEQYF
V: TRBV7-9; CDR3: CASFPTGNRAFF
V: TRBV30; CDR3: CAWSGTGGTEAFF
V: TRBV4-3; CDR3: CASSQVSRTDTQYF
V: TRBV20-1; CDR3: CSASGTSGEVQETQYF
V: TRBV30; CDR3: CAWSVLSGGQFF
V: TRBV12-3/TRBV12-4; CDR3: CASSLSWGNRDYTF
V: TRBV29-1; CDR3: CSVDGGGVTDTQYF
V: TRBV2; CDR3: CASTILGGNTGELFF
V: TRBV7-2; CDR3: CASSLIGQFYEQYF
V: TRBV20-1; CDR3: CSARTPTPKETQYF
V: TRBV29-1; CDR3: CSVTYRGSYEQYF
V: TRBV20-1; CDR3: CSARVNRGSRREKLFF
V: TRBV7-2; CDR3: CASSFGSGPPPGEQYF
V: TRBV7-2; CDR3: CASSLTGEVTSQYF
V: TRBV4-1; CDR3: CASSRGGGASNEQFF
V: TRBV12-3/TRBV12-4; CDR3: CASSLVLYQQYF
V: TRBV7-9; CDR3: CASSSHPFLNTGELFF
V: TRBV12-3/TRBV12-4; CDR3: CASTRYRDLNSSGANVLTF
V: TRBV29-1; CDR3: CSVAYGTFGYTF
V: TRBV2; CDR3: CASSELRGAREKLFF